The sample holds one count of the clone carrying this T cell receptor (beta chain). The antigen is undetermined. Profiled with immunoSEQ multiplex PCR; TCRdb holds only in-frame clones, not every one. The sample includes under 200,000 clones, more than 80% of them seen just once. This sample was included in a study of T cell responses to AZD1222 COVID-19 vaccine. From germline, CDR1 is MDHEN and CDR2 SYDVKM. V was trimmed by 8 bases and J by 4 bases, leaving 17 bases between them. This CDR3 is built from 15 residues. General study findings and limits: Unmutated variant regions are reportedly the target of nearly half of TCRs that are spike-specific. The sample set comprised mostly white British donors with more females, and clonal diversity was possibly underestimated. The study found vaccine-associated CD4 TCRs spanning spike, dominant at 160-218 and 743-854.

V is TRBV28 and J is TRBJ2-2; maybe TRBD1 (5 bases). Material: peripheral blood, obtained 28 days after the second dose of the MenACWY control vaccine. This TCR was recovered from an adult who received the MenACWY meningococcal vaccine as a control. CDR3 sequence reads: CASYTPAGATGELFF. The DNA of the CDR3 is TGTGCCAGCTATACCCCGGCTGGGGCCACCGGGGAGCTGTTTTTT. Using reference TRBV28 and TRBJ2-2 for the parts outside the CDR3, the full variable domain is DVKVTQSSRYLVKRTGEKVFLECVQDMDHENMFWYRQDPGLGLRLIYFSYDVKMKEKGDIPEGYSVSREKKERFSLILESASTNQTSMYLCASYTPAGATGELFFGEGSRLTVL.